The TCR beta chain described here comes from a study of T cells in localized non-small cell lung cancer. This CDR3 has 16 amino acids. CDR1 and CDR2 (germline): MGHRA, YSYEKL. V lost 2 bases, J lost 0 bases, and 12 bases lay in between. Sequenced by immunoSEQ multiplex PCR; TCRdb stores in-frame clones only, minus some. Among 100,000 to 150,000 clones listed, around 92% were seen once. Material: peripheral blood, obtained before any cancer treatment. The rearrangement links TRBV4-1 to TRBJ2-3; TRBD2 is a possible D gene (5 bases). This receptor was taken from a female donor aged 60 or older with stage I lung adenocarcinoma. The CDR3 DNA reads as TGCGCCAGCAGCCAATCTTCGAGCGGCAGCACAGATACGCAGTATTTT. Amino acid sequence: CASSQSSSGSTDTQYF.